Following are 20 T cell receptor gamma chains from one sample sequenced in a study of gamma-delta T cells after stem cell transplantation. TCRdb reanalyzed the RT-PCR reads using CATT. The top ten hold over 25% of the sample, which has under 2,000 gamma-chain clones, around 3.3% seen once. What was sequenced was gamma-delta T cells. The receptors derive from a human donor. It is not recorded whose cells these are; they may come from a transplant donor.

This clone is deemed medium-sized (0.01 to 0.1%). At the DNA level, this CDR3 is encoded by other sequences in the same sample as well. V and J are TRGV9 and TRGJP. CDR1 and CDR2 (germline): GITISATS, ISYDGTV (reference sequence). The CDR3 has 17 amino acids. V lost 0 bases to trimming and J lost 3 bases; unmatched junction nucleotides: 2. The CDR3 nucleotides are TGTGCCTTGTGGGAGGTGCAGCAAGAGTTGGGCAAAAAAATCAAGGTATTT. Its protein product is CALWEVQQELGKKIKVF.

In regard to this clone: A far larger clone is just one base off, so this is likely a read error. Other DNA sequences of this sample code for an identical CDR3. The CDR3 is CATWDRFRGYKKLF. As DNA, the CDR3 is TGTGCCACCTGGGACAGGTTTCGGGGTTACAAGAAACTCTTT. This chain connects TRGV3 to TRGJ1 or TRGJ2. There are 14 residues in the CDR3. V shed 0 bases, J shed 10 bases, and the junction held 12 bases outside the gene matches. Per germline, CDR1 VTNTFY and CDR2 YDVSTARD (reference sequence).

This clone is classed as medium-sized. A clone one base away is much larger, so this may be a read error. In the same sample, other DNA sequences code for this CDR3. The V gene is TRGV9, the J gene TRGJP. The CDR3 sequence is 16 residues long. J was trimmed by 5 bases and V by 1 base; bases with no gene match: 2. Per germline, CDR1 GITISATS and CDR2 ISYDGTV (reference sequence). The CDR3 sequence is CALWEVKELGKKIKVF. The CDR3, as DNA: TGTGCCTTGTGGGAGGTCAAAGAGTTGGGCAAAAAAATCAAGGTATTT.

This clone was seen only a few times. Distinct nucleotide sequences in the sample also encode this CDR3. V usage is TRGV9 and J usage is TRGJP. V lost 0 bases, J lost 7 bases, and 6 bases stayed unmatched. The CDR3 spans 17 residues. Germline CDR1 is GITISATS and CDR2 is ISYDGTV (reference sequence). The CDR3 DNA sequence: TGTGCCTTGTGGGAGGTGCGAGGGGAGTTGGGCAAAAAAATCAAGGTATTT. It specifies CALWEVRGELGKKIKVF.

In its sample, this clone is medium-sized (0.01 to 0.1%). This chain's CDR3 is CATWEDKKLF. DNA for the CDR3: TGTGCCACCTGGGAGGATAAGAAACTCTTT. The gene calls are TRGV2 and TRGJ1 or TRGJ2. Germline V gene lookup returns CDR1 EGSNGY and CDR2 YDSYNSKV. The CDR3 loop spans 10 amino acids. Trimming removed 4 bases from V and 8 bases from J; junction bases left unmatched: 2.

As regards this clone: Other nucleotide sequences from this sample produce the same CDR3. The chain recombines TRGV9 with TRGJP. Germline CDR1 is GITISATS and CDR2 is ISYDGTV (reference sequence). Germline trimming cut 2 bases from V and 4 bases from J; bases unmatched to any gene: 5. The CDR3 extends over 17 amino acids. The chain's CDR3 is CALWEGIQELGKKIKVF. For the CDR3, the DNA is TGTGCCTTGTGGGAGGGCATACAAGAGTTGGGCAAAAAAATCAAGGTATTT.

In its sample, this clone ranks as hyperexpanded. The sample has other DNA sequences that encode this CDR3 too. The V and J genes are TRGV3 and TRGJ1 or TRGJ2. Trimming removed 0 bases from V and 6 bases from J; junction bases left unmatched: 8. The CDR3 has 14 residues. CDR1 and CDR2 from the germline V gene are VTNTFY and YDVSTARD (reference sequence). CDR3 in DNA: TGTGCCACCTGGGACAGGTTTCGGGGTTATAAGAAACTCTTT. Translated: CATWDRFRGYKKLF.

A remark on this clone: This DNA translates differently at residue 8 from the TCRdb protein, which is that of a much larger clone; a read error is likely, and the protein shown is the DNA's own translation. The V call is TRGV4, the J call TRGJP2. V shed 0 bases and J 5 bases; nucleotides not matched to a gene: 6. The germline CDR1 and CDR2 sequences are EGSTGY and YDSYTSSV. This CDR3 is 15 amino acids long. The CDR3 loop reads CATWDGPESDWIKTF. The CDR3 nucleotides are TGTGCCACCTGGGATGGGCCGGAGAGTGATTGGATCAAGACGTTT.

This clone is medium-sized in the sample. A clone one base away is much larger, so this may be a read error. The identical CDR3 is also encoded by other nucleotide sequences in the sample. The chain has TRGV9 and TRGJP. This CDR3 spans 16 amino acids. Germline V gives CDR1 GITISATS, CDR2 ISYDGTV (reference sequence). J gave up 4 bases and V 3 bases, and 3 bases lay outside the gene matches. The CDR3 DNA sequence: TGTGCCTTGTGGGAGTTTCAAGAGTTGGGCAAAAAAATCAAGGTATTT. Residues: CALWEFQELGKKIKVF.

This clone is labeled medium-sized (0.01 to 0.1%). The sample contains more than one DNA sequence encoding this CDR3. The chain recombines TRGV9 with TRGJP. The CDR3 has 17 amino acids. Trimming cost V 0 bases and J 6 bases; bases outside gene matches: 5. CDR1 and CDR2 from the germline V gene are GITISATS and ISYDGTV (reference sequence). This chain's CDR3 is CALWEVRLELGKKIKVF. For the CDR3, the DNA is TGTGCCTTGTGGGAGGTGAGGTTAGAGTTGGGCAAAAAAATCAAGGTATTT.

This clone is deemed medium-sized. V usage is TRGV2 and J usage is TRGJ1 or TRGJ2. Germline CDR1 and CDR2: EGSNGY and YDSYNSKV. The V gene end was trimmed by 0 bases and the J gene end by 4 bases; junction bases not matched to a gene: 9. The CDR3 runs 15 residues. This CDR3 is CATWDGPRQYYKKLF. The CDR3 nucleotides are TGTGCCACCTGGGACGGGCCTCGGCAGTATTATAAGAAACTCTTT.

By sample share, this clone is medium-sized. The chain is built from TRGV9 and TRGJ1 or TRGJ2. CDR1 and CDR2 from the germline V gene are GITISATS and ISYDGTV (reference sequence). CDR3 length equals 13 residues. J lost 6 bases, V lost 0 bases, and 5 bases had no gene match. The CDR3 loop reads CALWEVRGYKKLF. CDR3 DNA: TGTGCCTTGTGGGAGGTGCGGGGTTATAAGAAACTCTTT.

This clone was picked up a small number of times. It may be a read error: a sequence one base away is much more abundant. Other DNA sequences in the sample encode the same CDR3. V is TRGV9 and J is TRGJP. CDR3 length equals 16 residues. Germline CDR1 is GITISATS and CDR2 is ISYDGTV (reference sequence). The CDR3 loop reads CALWEYQELGKKIKVF. The CDR3 coding sequence is TGTGCCCTGTGGGAGTACCAAGAGTTGGGCAAAAAAATCAAGGTATTT.

The genes are TRGV3 and TRGJ1 or TRGJ2. Germline CDR1 and CDR2: VTNTFY and YDVSTARD (reference sequence). The CDR3 runs 15 residues. Trimming at V came to 0 bases and at J to 0 bases, leaving 5 bases not matched to a gene. As DNA, the CDR3 is TGTGCCACCTGGGACAGGTGTAGGAATTATTATAAGAAACTCTTT. It encodes CATWDRCRNYYKKLF.

In its sample, this clone ranks as medium-sized. The chain joins TRGV9 to TRGJ1 or TRGJ2. The germline V gene encodes CDR1 GITISATS and CDR2 ISYDGTV (reference sequence). This CDR3 contains 12 residues. J lost 7 bases, V lost 0 bases, and 3 bases had no gene match. The CDR3 is CALWEVLYKKLF. The CDR3 coding sequence is TGTGCCTTGTGGGAGGTGCTCTATAAGAAACTCTTT.

Comments on this clone: Just one base apart from a much larger clone, this may be a read error. At the DNA level, this CDR3 is encoded by other sequences in the same sample as well. This rearrangement joins TRGV9 to TRGJP. The CDR3 loop spans 17 amino acids. Germline trimming cut 1 base from V and 2 bases from J; bases unmatched to any gene: 2. Germline V gene data show CDR1 as GITISATS and CDR2 as ISYDGTV (reference sequence). In nucleotides, the CDR3 is TGTGCCTTGTGGGAGGTCCGGCAAGAGTTGGGCAAAAAAATCAAGGTATTT. Translating gives CALWEVRQELGKKIKVF.

By share, this clone ranks as medium-sized (0.01 to 0.1%). This chain uses TRGV3 with TRGJ1 or TRGJ2. This CDR3 contains 12 residues. Germline-derived CDR1 and CDR2 are VTNTFY and YDVSTARD (reference sequence). Trimming removed 5 bases from V and 4 bases from J; junction bases left unmatched: 5. CDR3 sequence: CATWGRYYKKLF. As DNA, the CDR3 is TGTGCCACCTGGGGCCGATATTATAAGAAACTCTTT.

In its sample, this clone is medium-sized (0.01 to 0.1%). Other DNA sequences in the sample encode the same CDR3. The chain recombines TRGV2 with TRGJ1 or TRGJ2. Germline lookup yields CDR1 EGSNGY and CDR2 YDSYNSKV. There are 13 residues in the CDR3. With V trimmed by 0 bases and J by 7 bases, 6 bases remained unmatched. DNA for the CDR3: TGTGCCACCTGGGACGGGCCGGGCTATAAGAAACTCTTT. This codes for CATWDGPGYKKLF.

This clone is termed medium-sized. Distinct nucleotide sequences in the sample also encode this CDR3. The chain joins TRGV2 to TRGJ1 or TRGJ2. V trimming: 0 bases; J trimming: 2 bases; junction bases outside the gene matches: 4. The CDR3 is made up of 14 amino acids. CDR1 and CDR2 from the germline V gene are EGSNGY and YDSYNSKV. CDR3 nucleotide sequence: TGTGCCACCTGGGACGGGCCGGATTATTATAAGAAACTCTTT. Its protein product is CATWDGPDYYKKLF.

Sample share makes this clone medium-sized. Other DNA sequences within the sample encode an identical CDR3. The chain carries TRGV9 and TRGJP. CDR1 GITISATS and CDR2 ISYDGTV come from the germline V gene (reference sequence). The CDR3 loop spans 17 amino acids. The junction had 6 bases not matched to a gene; V was cut back by 2 bases and J by 5 bases. The CDR3 region has the DNA TGTGCCTTGTGGGAGGCCGGTGAAGAGTTGGGCAAAAAAATCAAGGTATTT. As protein: CALWEAGEELGKKIKVF.